One TCR beta chain is described in this entry. The antigen remains undetermined. V was shortened by 0 bases and J by 6 bases, with 8 bases between the two germline ends. CDR1 SGHVS and CDR2 FNYEAQ come from the germline V gene. CDR3 length equals 13 residues. The entry originates in a study of cytomegalovirus exposure and HLA in healthy donors. In the PCR, 60 Vbeta and 13 Jbeta primers were used. TCRdb's copy holds only in-frame clones and misses some; the assay was immunoSEQ multiplex PCR. Of around 150,000 clones listed, under 75% are singletons. Notes on the study in general: Cytomegalovirus-associated status was assigned to about 170 TCR beta chains.

The chain uses TRBV7-6 and TRBJ2-5; a possible D gene is TRBD1 (5 bases). This sequence was found in a woman aged 35 to 49 in good health and CMV-seronegative. The sequencing input was PBMCs. The CDR3 reads CASSLAGEKTQYF. DNA of the CDR3: TGTGCCAGCAGCTTAGCAGGGGAAAAGACCCAGTACTTC.